The rows below give T cell receptor beta chains drawn from one sample of a study of vaccination and CD4 T cells after COVID-19. The antigens these receptors bind are not known. TCRdb re-derived calls from the PCR reads in MiXCR, one entry per CDR3 protein. Of fewer than 9,000 distinct CDR3 sequences in the sample, roughly half were seen once. Sequenced: CD4+ T cells from blood, cultured in vitro. All receptors derive from a human donor who had recovered from COVID-19. The CDR3 runs from the conserved cysteine through the conserved F or W. The D gene is left open where the match is weak. Clone size appears in some rows only: once, few, many, or a class for an expanded clone.

D | size | J | V | DNA | CDR3
TRBD1 | few | TRBJ1-2 | TRBV7-9 | TGTGCCAGCAGCTTAGAAGGGGGCAGGGGCTACACCTTC | CASSLEGGRGYTF
- | large | TRBJ1-2 | TRBV7-6 | TGTGCCAGCAGCTTAGAATGGGAGTCTAACTATGGCTACACCTTC | CASSLEWESNYGYTF
- | - | TRBJ1-5 | TRBV18 | TGTGCCAGCTCAGGCGAGCGGGATCAGCCCCAGCATTTT | CASSGERDQPQHF
- | few | TRBJ1-2 | TRBV20-1 | TGCAGTGCTAGGACTTCGGGCTATGGCTACACCTTC | CSARTSGYGYTF
TRBD2 | - | TRBJ2-1 | TRBV6-5 | TGTGCCAGCAGTTACCTCGGGGGGGGCACCCCAAATGAGCAGTTCTTC | CASSYLGGGTPNEQFF
- | large | TRBJ1-6 | TRBV20-1 | TGCAGTGCTCCCCTTCTCGGACCCGCGGGGGCGAGCTCCTATAATTCACCCCTCCACTTT | CSAPLLGPAGASSYNSPLHF
TRBD1 | - | TRBJ1-1 | TRBV27 | TGTGCCAGCAACTTCTACAGGGGTGGTACGGCTTTCTTT | CASNFYRGGTAFF
- | - | TRBJ2-5 | TRBV7-2 | TGTGCCAGCAGCTCCCTCGAACTTGGGGAGACCCAGTACTTC | CASSSLELGETQYF
- | - | TRBJ1-2 | TRBV6-1 | TGTGCCAGCACCGCCGGGGGAGTGTACTATGGCTACACCTTC | CASTAGGVYYGYTF
- | - | TRBJ1-1 | TRBV20-1 | TGCAGTGCTAGTAGCGGAGGAGCGGGCACTGAAGCTTTCTTT | CSASSGGAGTEAFF
- | few | TRBJ1-6 | TRBV6-1 | TGTGCCAGCAGTGAAGGTTGGGGGAGGGCAAAGAATTCACCCCTCCACTTT | CASSEGWGRAKNSPLHF
TRBD2 | - | TRBJ2-7 | TRBV7-8 | TGTGCCAGCAGCTTAGTCGGTAGCGGGAGCGACGAGCAGTACTTC | CASSLVGSGSDEQYF
- | few | TRBJ1-1 | TRBV6-1 | TGTGCCAGCCCTGCCGTCAGGGCGGAGCACACTGAAGCTTTCTTT | CASPAVRAEHTEAFF
- | - | TRBJ1-2 | TRBV4-1 | TGCGCCAGCAGCCATGACCGGGGGGCCAGGCGCCTTGGCTATGGCTACACCTTC | CASSHDRGARRLGYGYTF
- | few | TRBJ2-5 | TRBV9 | TGTGCCAGCAGCGTAGCACAACCCGGGGAGACCCAGTACTTC | CASSVAQPGETQYF
- | once | TRBJ2-1 | TRBV7-6 | TGTGCCAGCAGCTTAGCTGAGGGTGGTGAGCAGTTCTTC | CASSLAEGGEQFF
- | few | TRBJ1-6 | TRBV25-1 | TGTGCCAGCCGCGGGGCCAATTCACCCCTCCACTTT | CASRGANSPLHF
TRBD2 | - | TRBJ2-5 | TRBV6-2/TRBV6-3 | TGTGCCAGCAGTTACCCGATACCTCTACTAGCGCCGGGACAAGAGACCCAGTACTTC | CASSYPIPLLAPGQETQYF
- | few | TRBJ1-6 | TRBV19 | TGTGCCAGTAGAGACGACACACTCTCCTATAATTCACCCCTCCACTTT | CASRDDTLSYNSPLHF
TRBD1 | - | TRBJ2-5 | TRBV7-3 | TGTGCCAGCAGCAAGGGACAGCAAGAGACCCAGTACTTC | CASSKGQQETQYF
- | few | TRBJ1-1 | TRBV11-2 | TGTGCCAGCAGCTTATTGCCTCCCGATCGGGACAAAGCTTTCTTT | CASSLLPPDRDKAFF
- | - | TRBJ2-7 | TRBV2 | TGTGCCAGCACCGGCCTCTACGAGCAGTACTTC | CASTGLYEQYF
- | - | TRBJ1-6 | TRBV20-1 | TGCAGTGCTAGGCCCAGCTCCTATAATTCACCCCTCCACTTT | CSARPSSYNSPLHF
- | - | TRBJ1-6 | TRBV6-5 | TGTGCCAGCAGTTACGATCGGAATTCACCCCTCCACTTT | CASSYDRNSPLHF
- | - | TRBJ1-5 | TRBV10-3 | TGTGCCATCAGTGAGTCCCGGGGGCCGGGGCCCCAGCATTTT | CAISESRGPGPQHF
- | - | TRBJ2-7 | TRBV6-2/TRBV6-3 | TGTGCCAGCAGTTACCAGGGGTTAGATCAGTACTTC | CASSYQGLDQYF
- | - | TRBJ1-4 | TRBV15 | TGTGCCACCAGCTCAGGCGCCGAGGTAGAAAAACTGTTTTTT | CATSSGAEVEKLFF
TRBD2 | - | TRBJ2-3 | TRBV7-2 | TGTGCCAGCAGCCAAAGAGGCGGGGGGTACACAGATACGCAGTATTTT | CASSQRGGGYTDTQYF
TRBD2 | - | TRBJ2-3 | TRBV5-4 | TGTGCCAGCAGCTCACCTACTAGCGAGTACACAGATACGCAGTATTTT | CASSSPTSEYTDTQYF
- | - | TRBJ2-7 | TRBV19 | TGTGCCAGTAGTATTACAGCCTCCCGGGCCTACGAGCAGTACTTC | CASSITASRAYEQYF
- | few | TRBJ1-5 | TRBV7-2 | TGTGCCAGCAGCTATAGTAGCAATCAGCCCCAGCATTTT | CASSYSSNQPQHF
TRBD1 | - | TRBJ1-5 | TRBV7-9 | TGTGCCAGCAGCCTAGGTGGGGACAGGGCTCAGCCCCAGCATTTT | CASSLGGDRAQPQHF
- | - | TRBJ2-1 | TRBV6-5 | TGTGCCAGCAGTTACTCTAGACTAGACAATGAGCAGTTCTTC | CASSYSRLDNEQFF
- | - | TRBJ2-7 | TRBV15 | TGTGCCACCAGCAGAGATCATGAGGGGGAGCAGTACTTC | CATSRDHEGEQYF
- | - | TRBJ2-7 | TRBV19 | TGTGCCAGTAGTACCACCTACGAGCAGTACTTC | CASSTTYEQYF
- | - | TRBJ1-5 | TRBV20-1 | TGCAGTGCTGGACTTTATAGCAATCAGCCCCAGCATTTT | CSAGLYSNQPQHF
- | - | TRBJ1-6 | TRBV5-6 | TGTGCCAGCAGGTCACGAAAGGACTATAGTTCACCCCTCCACTTT | CASRSRKDYSSPLHF
TRBD1 | - | TRBJ1-2 | TRBV16 | TGTGCCAGCAGCCAAACAGGGGGCCATGGCTACACCTTC | CASSQTGGHGYTF
TRBD1 | - | TRBJ1-6 | TRBV7-6 | TGTGCCAGCAGCTTAGGTTTGAGGGGGCGTCGGGATTCACCCCTCCACTTT | CASSLGLRGRRDSPLHF
TRBD1 | few | TRBJ1-2 | TRBV7-3 | TGTGCCAGCAGCTTGGGACAGGGGTTTGGCTACACCTTC | CASSLGQGFGYTF